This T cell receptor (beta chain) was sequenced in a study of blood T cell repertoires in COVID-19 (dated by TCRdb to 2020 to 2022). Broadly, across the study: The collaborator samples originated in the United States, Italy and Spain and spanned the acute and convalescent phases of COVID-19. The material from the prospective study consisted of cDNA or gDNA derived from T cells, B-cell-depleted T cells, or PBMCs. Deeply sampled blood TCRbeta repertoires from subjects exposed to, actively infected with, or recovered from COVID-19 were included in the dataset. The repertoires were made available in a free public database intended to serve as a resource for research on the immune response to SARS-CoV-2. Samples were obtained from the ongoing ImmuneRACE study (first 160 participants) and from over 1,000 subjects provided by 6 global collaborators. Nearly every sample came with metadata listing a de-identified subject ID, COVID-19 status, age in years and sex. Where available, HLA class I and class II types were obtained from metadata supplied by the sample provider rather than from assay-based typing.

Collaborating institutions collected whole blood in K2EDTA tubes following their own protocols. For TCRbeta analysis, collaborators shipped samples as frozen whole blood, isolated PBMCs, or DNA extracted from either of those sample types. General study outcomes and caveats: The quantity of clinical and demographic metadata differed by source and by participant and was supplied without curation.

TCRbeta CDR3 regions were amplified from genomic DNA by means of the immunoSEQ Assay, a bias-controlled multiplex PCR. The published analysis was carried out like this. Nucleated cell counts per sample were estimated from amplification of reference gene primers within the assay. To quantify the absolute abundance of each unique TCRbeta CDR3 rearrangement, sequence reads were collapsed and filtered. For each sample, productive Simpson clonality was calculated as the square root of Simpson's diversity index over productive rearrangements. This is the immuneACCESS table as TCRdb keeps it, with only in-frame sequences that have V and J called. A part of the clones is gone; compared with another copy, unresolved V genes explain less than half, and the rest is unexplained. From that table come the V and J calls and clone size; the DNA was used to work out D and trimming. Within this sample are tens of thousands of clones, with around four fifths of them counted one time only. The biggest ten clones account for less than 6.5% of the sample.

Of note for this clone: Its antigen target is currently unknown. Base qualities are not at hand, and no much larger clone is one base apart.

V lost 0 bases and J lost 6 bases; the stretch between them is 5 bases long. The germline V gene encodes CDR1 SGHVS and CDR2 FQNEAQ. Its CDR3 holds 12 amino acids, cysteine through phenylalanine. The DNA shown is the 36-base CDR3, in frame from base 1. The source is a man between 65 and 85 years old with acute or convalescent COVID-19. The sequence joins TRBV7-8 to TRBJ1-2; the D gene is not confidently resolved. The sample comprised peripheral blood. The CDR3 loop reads CASSLAGDGYTF. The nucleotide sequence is TGTGCCAGCAGCTTAGCGGGAGATGGCTACACCTTC.